This T cell receptor (beta chain) is from a study of shared clonotypes between healthy human individuals. Some 27,000 T cell genomes, or approximately 200 ng DNA, went into the sorted-subset replicate PCRs. TCRdb's table, derived via immunoSEQ multiplex PCR, lists solely in-frame clones and lacks some. The top ten hold around 1.7% of the sample, which has approximately 2,000,000 clones, around 93% seen once. This CDR3 region has 15 residues. V was pared by 6 bases and J by 8 bases, with 22 bases between. Germline V gene lookup returns CDR1 MNHEY and CDR2 SMNVEV (reference sequence). The naive CD8 population came from CD45RO-negative cells selected for CCR7, without terminally differentiated effector memory CD45RA+ cells. There were no recent acute infections or vaccinations among the donors, who were healthy HIV-negative adults. Study conclusions and caveats: On the whole, naive subsets had larger estimated richness than memory subsets had.

As regards this clone: Its specificity is unknown.

This clonotype was sampled from a man younger than 35 in good health. Some clones in this sample may be carry-over from other donors' samples. V usage is TRBV27 and J usage is TRBJ1-2; D perhaps matches TRBD1 (6 bases). Material: naive CD8+ T cells from PBMCs. The CDR3 spells CASRPAGQGIKGYTF. The CDR3 DNA sequence: TGTGCCAGCAGACCCGCGGGGCAGGGGATAAAGGGCTACACCTTC.